One and the same sample provided the 25 T cell receptor beta chains below, sequenced in a study of T cell repertoires in cytomegalovirus infection. TCRdb fed the reads into MiXCR, producing one record per CDR3 protein. Among 250,000 or so distinct CDR3 sequences listed, approximately 8.3% were seen once. Sequencing was performed on PBMCs. These receptors all stem from a human donor in good health (CMV status not recorded). Some clones in this sample may be carry-over from other donors' samples.

This clonotype was found many times. V gene TRBV7-9 combines with J gene TRBJ2-1, with 16 bases aligning to TRBD2. The V segment lost 5 bases and the J segment 0 bases; nucleotides outside the gene matches: 4. Germline V gene sequence: CDR1 SEHNR, CDR2 FQNEAQ (reference sequence). The CDR3 runs 18 residues. CDR3 nucleotides: TGTGCCAGCAGCCCCGGGACTAGCGGGAGGGGCTCCTACAATGAGCAGTTCTTC. Amino acids: CASSPGTSGRGSYNEQFF.

This clonotype was observed a few times. The V gene is TRBV6-1, the J gene TRBJ2-1; 8 nucleotides match TRBD2. CDR1 and CDR2 from the germline V gene are MNHNS and SASEGT. CDR3 size: 15 residues. V lost 7 bases and J lost 6; bases outside the gene matches: 11. CDR3 amino acids: CASMVSGGLGNEQFF. In nucleotides, the CDR3 is TGTGCCAGCATGGTTTCGGGGGGGCTAGGCAATGAGCAGTTCTTC.

This clonotype came up many times. The CDR3 here is CASSPDWNEQFF. DNA of the CDR3: TGTGCCAGCAGTCCTGATTGGAATGAGCAGTTCTTC. The chain joins TRBV6-5 to TRBJ2-1, with D uncertain. There are 12 residues in the CDR3. Trimming left V 5 bases short and J 7 bases short, with 9 bases between. The V gene's germline CDR1 is MNHEY and CDR2 SVGAGI.

This clonotype occurred many times. The chain is built from TRBV12-3 or TRBV12-4 and TRBJ2-1, with no clear D. The V and J ends lost 3 bases and 9 bases respectively, with 9 bases between them. The CDR3 is 12 amino acids. CDR3 protein: CASSFTVFEQFF. As DNA, the CDR3 is TGTGCCAGCAGTTTCACGGTCTTTGAGCAGTTCTTC.

In its sample, this clonotype was seen many times. In DNA form, the CDR3 reads TGTGCCAGCAGCTACAAAGAGACCCAGTACTTC. It is translated as CASSYKETQYF. The chain uses TRBV11-1 and TRBJ2-5; no firm D call. V was cut by 4 bases and J by 3 bases, with 3 bases left in between. Germline V CDR1 and CDR2: SGHAT, FQDESV (reference sequence). CDR3 length: 11 amino acids. Full variable domain (rest looked up from reference TRBV11-1 and TRBJ2-5): EAEVAQSPRYKITEKSQAVAFWCDPISGHATLYWYRQILGQGPELLVQFQDESVVDDSQLPKDRFSAERLKGVDSTLKIQPAELGDSAMYLCASSYKETQYFGPGTRLLVL.

The V and J genes are TRBV2 and TRBJ1-1; TRBD1 matches 7 bases. The CDR3 consists of 13 residues. The germline gives CDR1 SNHLY, CDR2 FYNNEI. The J segment lost 2 bases and the V segment lost 11 bases, leaving 8 bases of the junction unmatched. CDR3 in amino acids: CAGNRGLNTEAFF. DNA of the CDR3: TGTGCCGGAAACAGGGGCTTAAACACTGAAGCTTTCTTT.

This clonotype was observed a handful of times. The chain uses TRBV24-1 and TRBJ2-1; D ambiguous. Germline loops: CDR1 KGHDR, CDR2 SFDVKD. The CDR3 extends over 12 amino acids. V was shortened by 4 bases and J by 2 bases, with 2 bases between the two germline ends. The CDR3: CATSDPYNEQFF. The CDR3 DNA sequence: TGTGCCACCAGTGACCCCTACAATGAGCAGTTCTTC.

The table lists this clonotype with many counts. The V gene is TRBV12-3 or TRBV12-4, the J gene TRBJ1-1; tentatively, D is TRBD1 (5 bases). The CDR3 extends over 15 amino acids. V lost 2 bases and J 3 bases, leaving 13 bases between the germline ends. This CDR3 reads CASSLWVRAHTEAFF. For the CDR3, the DNA is TGTGCCAGCAGTTTATGGGTCAGGGCCCACACTGAAGCTTTCTTT.

Ten or more counts support this clonotype. This chain uses TRBV12-3 or TRBV12-4 with TRBJ1-5, with a weak D call TRBD1 (6 bases). The V and J ends lost 1 base and 3 bases respectively, with 13 bases between them. This CDR3 region has 16 residues. CDR3 DNA: TGTGCCAGCAGTTTAGTTGGAGGGGGGCCCAATCAGCCCCAGCATTTT. Amino acids: CASSLVGGGPNQPQHF.

This sequence joins TRBV28 and TRBJ2-7, with D uncertain. V lost 2 bases to trimming and J lost 9 bases, with 11 bases between them. CDR3 length equals 12 residues. Germline lookup yields CDR1 MDHEN and CDR2 SYDVKM. The CDR3 spells CASSLRSLWQYF. DNA for the CDR3: TGTGCCAGCAGTTTACGTTCTTTATGGCAGTACTTC.

This clonotype was seen a few times. The rearrangement links TRBV7-9 to TRBJ2-7, with 9 nucleotides matching TRBD1. CDR3 size: 15 residues. V gave up 6 bases and J gave up 2 bases; unmatched junction bases: 8. Germline-derived CDR1 and CDR2 are SEHNR and FQNEAQ (reference sequence). CDR3 sequence reads: CASRDYGTGTYEQYF. The CDR3 bases are TGTGCCAGCAGGGATTACGGGACAGGGACCTACGAGCAGTACTTC.

This clonotype was found many times. This chain's CDR3 is CASSLTTAGSRETQYF. The CDR3 coding sequence is TGTGCCAGCAGCTTAACTACGGCAGGGTCCAGAGAGACCCAGTACTTC. The rearrangement uses TRBV7-6 and TRBJ2-5; D perhaps matches TRBD1 (5 bases). CDR1 and CDR2 from the germline V gene are SGHVS and FNYEAQ. V was shortened by 2 bases and J by 4 bases, with 17 bases between the two germline ends. The CDR3 loop spans 16 amino acids.

This clonotype has at least ten counts. Here the CDR3 reads CASSLVRSGTEAFF. As DNA, the CDR3 is TGTGCCAGCAGCTTAGTAAGGAGTGGGACTGAAGCTTTCTTT. The V call is TRBV7-2, the J call TRBJ1-1; no firm D call. CDR1 is SGHTA and CDR2 is FQGNSA in the germline V gene. This CDR3 has 14 residues. V gave up 1 base and J gave up 5 bases, with 11 bases separating them.

This clonotype was seen at least ten times. This rearrangement joins TRBV20-1 to TRBJ1-1; D is unresolved. The CDR3 contains 10 residues. CDR1 is DFQATT and CDR2 is SNEGSKA in the germline V gene (reference sequence). Trimming removed 3 bases from V and 1 base from J, with 0 bases in between. This CDR3 is CSARNTEAFF. For the CDR3, the DNA is TGCAGTGCTAGGAACACTGAAGCTTTCTTT.

Note on this clonotype: It may be a read error: a sequence one base away is much more abundant. The V and J genes are TRBV25-1 and TRBJ2-3, with D maybe TRBD2 (6 bases). Per germline, CDR1 MGHDK and CDR2 SYGVNS. The CDR3 loop spans 15 amino acids. CDR3 loop: CAGSGGWASTDTQYF. The CDR3 nucleotides read TGTGCCGGCAGTGGAGGGTGGGCGAGCACAGATACGCAGTATTTT.

There are many counts of this clonotype. The genes are TRBV7-9 and TRBJ1-4, with D maybe TRBD1 (6 bases). Germline lookup yields CDR1 SEHNR and CDR2 FQNEAQ (reference sequence). V lost 5 bases, J lost 6 bases, and 19 bases lay in between. The CDR3 sequence is 16 residues long. CDR3 sequence reads: CASSEGTNKRHEKLFF. The CDR3 coding sequence is TGTGCCAGCAGCGAGGGGACAAATAAAAGGCATGAAAAACTGTTTTTT.

The chain carries TRBV29-1 and TRBJ2-5; D tentatively reads TRBD1 or TRBD2 (5 bases each). This CDR3 comprises 14 residues. The V gene lost 5 bases and the J gene lost 8 bases, with 21 bases spanning the gap. Germline CDR1 SQVTM, CDR2 ANQGSEA. CDR3 region: CSVPGGRSGLTQYF. The CDR3 region has the DNA TGCAGCGTTCCAGGAGGCAGATCAGGGTTAACCCAGTACTTC.

This clonotype was recorded many times. The chain links TRBV7-2 to TRBJ2-1; 8 bases align to TRBD2. V was pared by 5 bases and J by 0 bases, with 9 bases of the junction left unmatched. The CDR3 spans 17 residues. Germline loops: CDR1 SGHTA, CDR2 FQGNSA. The CDR3 here is CASSARGGGDSYNEQFF. The CDR3 bases are TGTGCCAGCAGCGCTCGGGGGGGGGGAGACTCCTACAATGAGCAGTTCTTC. The full variable domain, completed using reference TRBV7-2 and TRBJ2-1, is GAGVSQSPSNKVTEKGKDVELRCDPISGHTALYWYRQSLGQGLEFLIYFQGNSAPDKSGLPSDRFSAERTGGSVSTLTIQRTQQEDSAVYLCASSARGGGDSYNEQFFGPGTRLTVL.

At least ten counts were recorded for this clonotype. This chain joins TRBV7-9 and TRBJ1-5; a possible D gene is TRBD1 (5 bases). Looked up from germline, CDR1 is SEHNR and CDR2 is FQNEAQ (reference sequence). The CDR3 spans 12 residues. V lost 6 bases and J lost 9, with 12 bases in between. CDR3 amino acids: CASSTGDRPQHF. The DNA of the CDR3 is TGTGCCAGCAGTACAGGCGATCGGCCCCAGCATTTT. The variable domain in full, with the rest retrieved from reference TRBV7-9 and TRBJ1-5, is DTGVSQNPRHKITKRGQNVTFRCDPISEHNRLYWYRQTLGQGPEFLTYFQNEAQLEKSRLLSDRFSAERPKGSFSTLEIQRTEQGDSAMYLCASSTGDRPQHFGDGTRLSIL.

This clonotype has a handful of counts. The chain couples TRBV4-3 to TRBJ1-1; D gene ambiguous. The germline V gene has CDR1 LGHNA and CDR2 YSLEER. Trimming cost V 0 bases and J 5 bases, with 7 bases left between them. The CDR3 length is 13 residues. CDR3 in DNA: TGCGCCAGCAGCCAAGATCTTGAGACTGAAGCTTTCTTT. Encoded protein: CASSQDLETEAFF.

At least ten counts were recorded for this clonotype. The chain couples TRBV3-1 to TRBJ2-1; 7 nucleotides agree with TRBD1. In germline, CDR1 is LGHDT, CDR2 YNNKEL (reference sequence). This CDR3 contains 12 residues. Trimming took 4 bases from V and 9 from J; bases not matched to a gene: 3. CDR3 sequence: CASSRGGGEQFF. The DNA of the CDR3 is TGTGCCAGCAGCCGAGGGGGCGGTGAGCAGTTCTTC.

This clonotype was observed at least ten times. The chain links TRBV7-2 to TRBJ1-2; possibly TRBD1 for D (6 bases). CDR3 size: 14 residues. V was cut by 5 bases and J by 4 bases, with 14 bases left in between. Germline V lookup: CDR1 SGHTA, CDR2 FQGNSA. CDR3 sequence: CASSLPGQIYGYTF. CDR3 coding DNA: TGTGCCAGCAGCCTTCCCGGACAGATCTATGGCTACACCTTC. The variable domain in full, with the rest retrieved from reference TRBV7-2 and TRBJ1-2, is GAGVSQSPSNKVTEKGKDVELRCDPISGHTALYWYRQSLGQGLEFLIYFQGNSAPDKSGLPSDRFSAERTGGSVSTLTIQRTQQEDSAVYLCASSLPGQIYGYTFGSGTRLTVV.

This clonotype was seen a handful of times. The chain joins TRBV24-1 to TRBJ2-3, with D tentatively TRBD2 (6 bases). The CDR3 is made up of 18 amino acids. Trimming removed 2 bases from V and 0 bases from J, with 17 bases in between. Germline V gene sequence: CDR1 KGHDR, CDR2 SFDVKD. DNA of the CDR3: TGTGCCACCAGTGATTCATCCGTAGCGGTAGCTAGCACAGATACGCAGTATTTT. It encodes CATSDSSVAVASTDTQYF.

This clonotype was observed at least ten times. The genes are TRBV7-2 and TRBJ2-1; 14 bases agree with TRBD2. Per the germline V gene, CDR1 is SGHTA and CDR2 is FQGNSA. The CDR3 is made up of 15 amino acids. V lost 6 bases, J lost 7 bases, and 5 bases stayed unmatched. This chain's CDR3 is CASRTSGGAWNEQFF. The CDR3 nucleotides are TGTGCCAGCAGGACTAGCGGGGGGGCCTGGAATGAGCAGTTCTTC. The full variable domain, with the rest looked up from reference TRBV7-2 and TRBJ2-1, is GAGVSQSPSNKVTEKGKDVELRCDPISGHTALYWYRQSLGQGLEFLIYFQGNSAPDKSGLPSDRFSAERTGGSVSTLTIQRTQQEDSAVYLCASRTSGGAWNEQFFGPGTRLTVL.

The table lists this clonotype with many counts. The CDR3, as DNA: TGTGCCAGCAGCTTCCACAGCGGGAGGGCCTACGAGCAGTACTTC. Protein sequence: CASSFHSGRAYEQYF. The chain couples TRBV7-2 to TRBJ2-7; TRBD2 matches 10 bases. Per the germline V gene, CDR1 is SGHTA and CDR2 is FQGNSA. CDR3 length: 15 residues. The J segment lost 2 bases and the V segment lost 3 bases, leaving 4 bases of the junction unmatched.